This T cell receptor (beta chain) originates from a study of blood T cell repertoires in COVID-19. Germline V gene lookup returns CDR1 SGHRS and CDR2 YFSETQ. CDR3 length: 16 amino acids. V shed 4 bases, J shed 4 bases, and the junction held 8 bases outside the gene matches. In the authors' methods: Reference gene primer amplification gave nucleated cell count estimates. Sequenced by immunoSEQ multiplex PCR; TCRdb stores in-frame clones only, minus some. Clone size and V and J calls were adopted from that table, with D and trimming inferred from the DNA. Altogether 30,000 to 40,000 clones are present, over 80% being singletons, with the ten largest covering around 10%. This clone appeared once.

V and J are TRBV5-1 and TRBJ2-2, with 9 bases identical to TRBD2. Sample: peripheral blood. The clonotype comes from an elderly man with active COVID-19. The DNA for the CDR3 is TGCGCCAGCAGCCCTAACGTAGCGGGAGTCACCGGGGAGCTGTTTTTT. Translating it yields CASSPNVAGVTGELFF. The whole variable domain, remainder taken from reference TRBV5-1 and TRBJ2-2, is KAGVTQTPRYLIKTRGQQVTLSCSPISGHRSVSWYQQTPGQGLQFLFEYFSETQRNKGNFPGRFSGRQFSNSRSEMNVSTLELGDSALYLCASSPNVAGVTGELFFGEGSRLTVL.